The sequence of this T cell receptor (beta chain) was determined in a study of molecular identifiers for immune sequencing clone quantification. Libraries of bulk TCR were made by previously described methods (with listed TCR primers). Using its own MiXCR run on the PCR reads, TCRdb lists one record per CDR3 protein. The repertoire holds under 600,000 distinct CDR3 sequences, around 23% seen once, with around 0.78% in the top ten. There are many counts of this clonotype. The germline V and J ends were trimmed by 2 bases and 6 bases, with 10 bases remaining between them. Germline loops: CDR1 MNHEY, CDR2 SVGEGT. This CDR3 comprises 13 residues.

The clonotype comes from a human donor in good health. Some libraries in this study had Jurkat cell RNA spiked in. The chain employs TRBV6-2 or TRBV6-3 and TRBJ1-1; D is undetermined. The sample was naive CD8+ T cells from blood, with Jurkat cell RNA spiked in. The subset here: FACS-sorted CD8+CD4-CCR7+CD45RA+ naive T cells. In DNA form, the CDR3 reads TGTGCCAGCAGTTACGTTGGACGACCTGAAGCTTTCTTT. It yields the protein CASSYVGRPEAFF.